The source of this TCR beta chain is a study of cytomegalovirus exposure and HLA in healthy donors. Background on the study: An earlier analysis identified some 110 million unique TCR beta sequences in some 180 million T cells. Regarding the study as a whole: Later analysis identified a missense DCLRE1C variant that was linked to TCR beta V- and J-gene trimming. About 87% or about 30% of the time was how often most TCR beta V segments were productive, according to an earlier analysis.

Note on this clone: The antigen is unknown.

Researchers ran the PCR with 60 Vbeta and 13 Jbeta primers. Sequencing was performed with immunoSEQ multiplex PCR; in TCRdb, only in-frame clones are kept and a portion is missing. Listed are 75,000 to 95,000 clones; 4.6% falls within the top ten. The V and J ends lost 5 bases and 5 bases, in that order; junction bases with no gene match: 12. CDR3 length: 15 amino acids. The germline gives CDR1 GTSNPN, CDR2 SVGIG (reference sequence). This clonotype was obtained from a man aged 25-45 years in good health and CMV-seronegative. Sequencing was carried out using PBMCs. The chain joins TRBV30 to TRBJ2-5; 9 nucleotides match TRBD1. CDR3 protein: CAWVPPGTGLETQYF. For the CDR3, the DNA is TGTGCCTGGGTCCCACCCGGGACAGGGTTGGAGACCCAGTACTTC.